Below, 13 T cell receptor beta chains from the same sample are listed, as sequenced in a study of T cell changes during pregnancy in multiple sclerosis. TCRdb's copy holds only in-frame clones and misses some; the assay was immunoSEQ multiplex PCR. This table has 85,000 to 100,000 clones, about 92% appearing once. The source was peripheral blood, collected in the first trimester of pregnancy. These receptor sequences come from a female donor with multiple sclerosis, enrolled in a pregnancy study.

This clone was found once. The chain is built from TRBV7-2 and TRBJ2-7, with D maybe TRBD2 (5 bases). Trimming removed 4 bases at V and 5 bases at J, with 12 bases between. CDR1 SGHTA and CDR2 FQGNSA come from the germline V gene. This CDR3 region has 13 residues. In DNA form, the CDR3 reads TGTGCCAGCAGCTCCTTCGGGGTGCACGAGCAGTACTTC. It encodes CASSSFGVHEQYF.

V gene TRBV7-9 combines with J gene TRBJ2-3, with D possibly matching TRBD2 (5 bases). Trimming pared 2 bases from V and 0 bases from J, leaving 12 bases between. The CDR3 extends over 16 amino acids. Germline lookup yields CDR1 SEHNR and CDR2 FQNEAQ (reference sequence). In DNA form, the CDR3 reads TGTGCCAGCAGCTTAAATCGAGCGGACAGCACAGATACGCAGTATTTT. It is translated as CASSLNRADSTDTQYF.

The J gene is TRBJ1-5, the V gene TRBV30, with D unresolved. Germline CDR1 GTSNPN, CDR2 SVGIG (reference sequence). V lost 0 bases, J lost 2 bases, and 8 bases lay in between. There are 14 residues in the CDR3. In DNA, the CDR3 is TGTGCCTGGAGTGTACGCCGGGGCAATCAGCCCCAGCATTTT. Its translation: CAWSVRRGNQPQHF. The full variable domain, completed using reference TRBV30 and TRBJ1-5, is SQTIHQWPATLVQPVGSPLSLECTVEGTSNPNLYWYRQAAGRGLQLLFYSVGIGQISSEVPQNLSASRPQDRQFILSSKKLLLSDSGFYLCAWSVRRGNQPQHFGDGTRLSIL.

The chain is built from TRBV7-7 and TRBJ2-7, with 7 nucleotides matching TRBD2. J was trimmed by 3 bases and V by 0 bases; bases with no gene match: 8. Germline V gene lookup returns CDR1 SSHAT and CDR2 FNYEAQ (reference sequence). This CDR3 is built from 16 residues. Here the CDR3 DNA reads TGTGCCAGCAGCTTAGCGGCTAGCGGCCCCCTCTACGAGCAGTACTTC. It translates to CASSLAASGPLYEQYF.

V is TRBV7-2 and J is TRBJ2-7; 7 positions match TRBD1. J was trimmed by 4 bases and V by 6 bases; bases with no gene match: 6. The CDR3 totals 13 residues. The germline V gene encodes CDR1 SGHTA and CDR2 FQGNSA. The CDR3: CASSRQGEYEQYF. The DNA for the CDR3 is TGTGCCAGCAGTCGACAGGGAGAGTACGAGCAGTACTTC.

DNA for the CDR3: TGTGCCAGCAGACTCACAGGGGCGGGTGGCTACACCTTC. Residues: CASRLTGAGGYTF. The chain is built from TRBV27 and TRBJ1-2, with TRBD1 matching over 7 bases. CDR1 is MNHEY, CDR2 SMNVEV, per germline (reference sequence). The V gene end was trimmed by 6 bases and the J gene end by 7 bases; junction bases not matched to a gene: 8. This CDR3 comprises 13 residues.

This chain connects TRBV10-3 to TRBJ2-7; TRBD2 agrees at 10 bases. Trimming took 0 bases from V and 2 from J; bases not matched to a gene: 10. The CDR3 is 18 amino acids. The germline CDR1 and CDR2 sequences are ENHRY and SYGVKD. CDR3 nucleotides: TGTGCCATCAGTGAGTCTTGGACTAGCGGTAGGGGACCCTACGAGCAGTACTTC. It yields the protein CAISESWTSGRGPYEQYF.

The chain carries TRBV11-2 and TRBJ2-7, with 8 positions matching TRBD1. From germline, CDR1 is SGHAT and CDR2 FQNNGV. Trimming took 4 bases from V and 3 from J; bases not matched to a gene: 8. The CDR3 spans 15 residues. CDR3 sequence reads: CASSSVWDRNYEQYF. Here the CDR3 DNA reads TGTGCCAGCAGCTCGGTTTGGGACAGGAACTACGAGCAGTACTTC.

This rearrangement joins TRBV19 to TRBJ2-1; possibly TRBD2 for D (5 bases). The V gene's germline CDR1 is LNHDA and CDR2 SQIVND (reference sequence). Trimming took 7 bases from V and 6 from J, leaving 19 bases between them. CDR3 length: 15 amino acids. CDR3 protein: CASNPRGMNGNEQFF. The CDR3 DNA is TGTGCCAGTAATCCCAGAGGGATGAATGGCAATGAGCAGTTCTTC.

CDR3 nucleotide sequence: TGTGCCAGCAGCTTAGCCAGGGACAGACTTTATGGCTACACCTTC. Its protein is CASSLARDRLYGYTF. V is TRBV11-2 and J is TRBJ1-2; 7 nucleotides agree with TRBD1. The junction had 7 bases not matched to a gene; V was cut back by 1 base and J by 5 bases. This CDR3 comprises 15 residues. CDR1 SGHAT and CDR2 FQNNGV come from the germline V gene.

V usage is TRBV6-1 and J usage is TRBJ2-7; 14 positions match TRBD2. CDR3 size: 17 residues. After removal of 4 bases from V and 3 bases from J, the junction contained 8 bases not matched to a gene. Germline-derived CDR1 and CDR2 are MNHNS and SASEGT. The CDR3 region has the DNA TGTGCCAGCAGTGTTTCGGGACTAGCGGGAGCAAGCTACGAGCAGTACTTC. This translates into CASSVSGLAGASYEQYF.

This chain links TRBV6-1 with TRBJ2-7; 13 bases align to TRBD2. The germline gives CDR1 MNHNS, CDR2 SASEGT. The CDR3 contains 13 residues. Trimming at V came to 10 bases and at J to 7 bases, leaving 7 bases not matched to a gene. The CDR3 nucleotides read TGTGCCATCGGGACTAGCGGGATAAGGGAGCAGTACTTC. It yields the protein CAIGTSGIREQYF.

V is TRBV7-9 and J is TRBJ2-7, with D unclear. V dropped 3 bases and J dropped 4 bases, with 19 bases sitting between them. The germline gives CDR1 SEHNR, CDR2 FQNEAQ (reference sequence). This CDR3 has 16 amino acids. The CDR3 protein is CASSFGDRSSLYEQYF. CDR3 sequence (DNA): TGTGCCAGCAGCTTTGGAGATCGGTCATCCCTATACGAGCAGTACTTC.